A selection of T cell receptor beta chains follows, all from one sample in a study of T cell repertoires in cytomegalovirus infection. No antigens are known for them. In TCRdb, the reads were re-called with MiXCR into one record per CDR3 protein. The data show hundreds of thousands of distinct CDR3 sequences, around a third seen once. This sample comprised cultured PBMCs, obtained from culture after CMV antigen stimulation. These TCRs come from a human donor in good health (CMV status not recorded). Some clones in this sample may be carry-over from other donors' samples. The CDR3 runs from the conserved cysteine through the conserved F or W. A D gene is named only where the DNA matches it firmly. Clone size is stated in some rows and not others, as once, few, many or a class when expanded.

>TRBV19|TRBJ2-2|NA|NA
CASSIYRSGELFF
TGTGCCAGTAGTATTTACAGGAGCGGGGAGCTGTTTTTT
>TRBV5-4|TRBJ1-5|NA|NA
CASSPRIRRPGPNQPQHF
TGTGCCAGCAGCCCCAGAATAAGACGGCCGGGGCCAAATCAGCCCCAGCATTTT
>TRBV12-3/TRBV12-4|TRBJ2-2|NA|NA
CASSPNSGTANTGELFF
TGTGCCAGCAGTCCGAATTCCGGGACGGCGAACACCGGGGAGCTGTTTTTT
>TRBV10-3|TRBJ2-3|NA|TRBD1
CATREGGTTDTQYF
TGTGCCACCCGGGAAGGGGGCACAACAGATACGCAGTATTTT
>TRBV28|TRBJ1-4|once|NA
CASSSEVEKLFF
TGTGCCAGCAGTTCGGAGGTTGAAAAACTGTTTTTT
>TRBV28|TRBJ2-4|few|NA
CASRGAPLNIQYF
TGTGCCAGCAGGGGGGCCCCACTGAACATTCAGTACTTC
>TRBV6-7|TRBJ1-6|NA|NA
CASRGIYNSPLHF
TGTGCCAGCAGGGGTATTTATAATTCACCCCTCCACTTT
>TRBV2|TRBJ2-7|NA|NA
CASSHLGPDEQYF
TGTGCCAGCTCGCACCTTGGGCCGGACGAGCAGTACTTC
>TRBV20-1|TRBJ1-6|NA|NA
CSASRESSYNSPLHF
TGCAGTGCTAGTAGGGAGAGCTCCTATAATTCACCCCTCCACTTT
>TRBV7-9|TRBJ2-7|few|NA
CASRGPYEQYF
TGTGCCAGTAGGGGCCCCTACGAGCAGTACTTC
>TRBV10-3|TRBJ1-1|few|NA
CAISGTQGGDTEAFF
TGTGCCATCAGTGGGACGCAAGGGGGGGACACTGAAGCTTTCTTT
>TRBV6-2/TRBV6-3|TRBJ2-7|NA|NA
CASSRATGTYEQYF
TGTGCCAGCAGTAGAGCGACAGGAACCTACGAGCAGTACTTC
>TRBV7-6|TRBJ2-1|NA|NA
CASSQFKGSSYNEQFF
TGTGCCAGCAGCCAATTTAAGGGAAGCTCCTACAATGAGCAGTTCTTC
>TRBV29-1|TRBJ1-2|NA|NA
CSVEDYKGSAYGYTF
TGCAGCGTTGAAGATTACAAGGGATCGGCCTATGGCTACACCTTC
>TRBV4-2|TRBJ1-6|NA|TRBD1
CASSLGGGVSPLHF
TGTGCCAGCAGCCTAGGGGGCGGGGTTTCACCCCTCCACTTT
>TRBV5-4|TRBJ2-1|NA|TRBD2
CASSPTSGETHEQFF
TGTGCCAGCAGCCCGACTAGCGGGGAAACGCATGAGCAGTTCTTC
>TRBV19|TRBJ2-1|NA|TRBD2
CASSISSGRPSEQFF
TGTGCCAGTAGTATATCCAGCGGGAGACCCTCAGAGCAGTTCTTC
>TRBV6-2/TRBV6-3|TRBJ2-7|few|NA
CASRRTVSYEQYF
TGTGCCAGCAGAAGGACTGTTTCCTACGAGCAGTACTTC
>TRBV19|TRBJ2-3|NA|TRBD1
CASTGTGGSGTQYF
TGTGCCAGTACGGGGACAGGGGGTTCGGGTACGCAGTATTTT
>TRBV20-1|TRBJ2-5|NA|TRBD2
CSAEGTSGSQSPPYF
TGCAGTGCAGAAGGGACTAGCGGGTCCCAAAGCCCCCCGTACTTC
>TRBV7-8|TRBJ2-7|many|TRBD2
CASAPRTSGGYEQYF
TGTGCCAGCGCCCCCCGGACTAGCGGGGGGTACGAGCAGTACTTC
>TRBV15|TRBJ2-7|once|NA
CATSRDRDEQYF
TGTGCCACCAGCAGAGACAGGGACGAGCAGTACTTC
>TRBV7-9|TRBJ1-2|NA|NA
CAISSYRVYGYTF
TGTGCCATCAGCTCATACAGGGTATATGGCTACACCTTC
>TRBV12-3/TRBV12-4|TRBJ2-7|few|NA
CASSLAPGNNEQYF
TGTGCCAGCAGTTTAGCCCCAGGGAATAACGAGCAGTACTTC
>TRBV6-2/TRBV6-3|TRBJ1-2|few|NA
CASSFPKGQAVWDGYTF
TGTGCCAGCAGTTTCCCCAAGGGCCAGGCTGTTTGGGACGGCTACACCTTC